This T cell receptor (beta chain) was obtained from a study of T-cell memory formation after mild COVID-19. Sample barcodes and UMIs were carried by the TCR alpha and TCR beta cDNA libraries that 5'RACE generated with constant-segment primers. Via MiXCR, TCRdb re-called the 5' RACE reads, giving one row per CDR3 protein. The table lists fewer than 700,000 distinct CDR3 sequences, approximately 19% of them singletons, with about 12% in the top ten. J was trimmed by 0 bases and V by 7 bases; bases with no gene match: 3. The CDR3 has 13 residues. Germline V gene data show CDR1 as SQVTM and CDR2 as ANQGSEA. Study-level results: Clones shrinking from day 15 to 85 showed even CD4/CD8 mixes; later expanders tilted CD4+. Cross-reactive memory apparently joined, as some responding clones appeared in pre-infection memory.

As concerns this clonotype: Its cognate antigen is unknown.

The V gene is TRBV29-1, the J gene TRBJ1-5, with 7 bases matching TRBD1. The sequencing input was PBMCs or a T cell subset sorted from them (not recorded which). The source is an adult woman who had mild COVID-19 (a few samples of this study predate the infection). Cell type and time point are not known. The CDR3 DNA is TGCAGCGCCGGGACAGATAGCAATCAGCCCCAGCATTTT. It specifies CSAGTDSNQPQHF.